This TCR beta chain was identified in a study of cytomegalovirus exposure and HLA in healthy donors. As for this clone: Antigen specificity is unknown.

Amplification used 60 Vbeta primers and 13 Jbeta primers. The assay was immunoSEQ multiplex PCR, and TCRdb's table has in-frame clones only and misses some. The sample lists roughly 100,000 clones, more than 60% occurring once. Study conclusions and caveats: Segments of the TCR beta V type were, in most cases, productive about 87% or about 30% of the time in an earlier analysis. Across donors, most TCRs were seen rarely, yet some public ones were widespread. When the data were analyzed later, several of the most significant clusters appeared to be linked to common viral pathogens. Reports described diagnosis of cytomegalovirus status by the classifier as highly specific and sensitive.

V was pared by 6 bases and J by 2 bases, with 10 bases between. This CDR3 is built from 13 residues. Germline CDR1 is MNHNS and CDR2 is SASEGT. The clonotype originates from a woman between 35 and 50 years old in good health and CMV-seropositive. The source material was PBMCs. The chain links TRBV6-1 to TRBJ1-1, with D possibly TRBD1 on 6 matching bases. The CDR3 reads CASRGRGNTEAFF. CDR3 in DNA: TGTGCCAGCAGGGGCAGGGGTAACACTGAAGCTTTCTTT.